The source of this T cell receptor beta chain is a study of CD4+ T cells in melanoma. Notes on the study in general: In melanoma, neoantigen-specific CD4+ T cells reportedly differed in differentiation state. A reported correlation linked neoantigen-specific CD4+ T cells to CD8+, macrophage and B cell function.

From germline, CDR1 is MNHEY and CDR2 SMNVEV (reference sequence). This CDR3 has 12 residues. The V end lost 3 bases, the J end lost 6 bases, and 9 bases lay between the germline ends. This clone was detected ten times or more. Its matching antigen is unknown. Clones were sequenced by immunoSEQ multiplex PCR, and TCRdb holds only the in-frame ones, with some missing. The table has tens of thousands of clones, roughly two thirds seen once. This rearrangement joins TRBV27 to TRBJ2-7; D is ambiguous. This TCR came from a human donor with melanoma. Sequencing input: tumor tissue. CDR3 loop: CASSFVGAEQYF. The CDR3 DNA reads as TGTGCCAGCAGTTTCGTGGGCGCCGAGCAGTACTTC.